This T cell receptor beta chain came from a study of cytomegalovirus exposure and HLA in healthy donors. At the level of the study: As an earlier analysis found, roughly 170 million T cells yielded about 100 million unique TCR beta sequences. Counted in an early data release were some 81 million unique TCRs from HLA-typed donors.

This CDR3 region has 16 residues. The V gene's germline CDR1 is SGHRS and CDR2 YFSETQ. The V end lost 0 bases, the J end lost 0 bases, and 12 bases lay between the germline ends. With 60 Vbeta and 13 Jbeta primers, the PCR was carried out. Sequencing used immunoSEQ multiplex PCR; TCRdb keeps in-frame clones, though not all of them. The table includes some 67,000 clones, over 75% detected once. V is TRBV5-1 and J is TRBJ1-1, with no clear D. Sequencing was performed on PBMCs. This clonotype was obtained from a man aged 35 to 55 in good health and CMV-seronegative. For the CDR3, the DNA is TGCGCCAGCAGCTTGGCCTCTAAGAGGTTGAACACTGAAGCTTTCTTT. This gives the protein CASSLASKRLNTEAFF. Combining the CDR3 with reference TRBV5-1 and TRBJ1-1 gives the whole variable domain KAGVTQTPRYLIKTRGQQVTLSCSPISGHRSVSWYQQTPGQGLQFLFEYFSETQRNKGNFPGRFSGRQFSNSRSEMNVSTLELGDSALYLCASSLASKRLNTEAFFGQGTRLTVV.